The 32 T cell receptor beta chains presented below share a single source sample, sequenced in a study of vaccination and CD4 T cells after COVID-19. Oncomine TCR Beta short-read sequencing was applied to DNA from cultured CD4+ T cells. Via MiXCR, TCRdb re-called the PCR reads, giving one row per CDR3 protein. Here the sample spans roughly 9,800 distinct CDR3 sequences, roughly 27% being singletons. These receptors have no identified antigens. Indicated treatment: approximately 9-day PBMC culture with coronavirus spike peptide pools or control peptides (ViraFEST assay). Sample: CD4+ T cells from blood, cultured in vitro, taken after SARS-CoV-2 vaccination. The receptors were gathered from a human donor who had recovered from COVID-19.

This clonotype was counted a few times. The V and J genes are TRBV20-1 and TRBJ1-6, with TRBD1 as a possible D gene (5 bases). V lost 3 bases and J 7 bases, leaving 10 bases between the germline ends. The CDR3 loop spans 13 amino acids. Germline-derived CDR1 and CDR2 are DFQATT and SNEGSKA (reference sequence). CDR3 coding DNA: TGCAGTGCTAGCAGGGCGAGAAATTCACCCCTCCACTTT. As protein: CSASRARNSPLHF.

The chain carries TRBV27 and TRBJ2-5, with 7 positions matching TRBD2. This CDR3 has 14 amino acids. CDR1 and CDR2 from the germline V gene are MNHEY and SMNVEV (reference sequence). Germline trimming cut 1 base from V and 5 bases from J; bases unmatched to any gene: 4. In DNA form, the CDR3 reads TGTGCCAGCAGTTTATATGGTAGCGGGGAGACCCAGTACTTC. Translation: CASSLYGSGETQYF.

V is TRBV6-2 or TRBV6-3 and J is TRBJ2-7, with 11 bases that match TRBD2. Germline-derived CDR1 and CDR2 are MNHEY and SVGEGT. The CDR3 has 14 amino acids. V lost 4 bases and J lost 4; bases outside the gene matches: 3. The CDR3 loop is CASSLPSGRYEQYF. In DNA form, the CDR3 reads TGTGCCAGCAGTTTGCCTAGCGGGAGGTACGAGCAGTACTTC.

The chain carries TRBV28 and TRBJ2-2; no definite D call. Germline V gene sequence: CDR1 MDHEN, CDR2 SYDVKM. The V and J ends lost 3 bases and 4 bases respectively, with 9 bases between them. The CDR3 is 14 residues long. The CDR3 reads CASSFPHPTGELFF. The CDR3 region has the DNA TGTGCCAGCAGTTTCCCACACCCCACCGGGGAGCTGTTTTTT.

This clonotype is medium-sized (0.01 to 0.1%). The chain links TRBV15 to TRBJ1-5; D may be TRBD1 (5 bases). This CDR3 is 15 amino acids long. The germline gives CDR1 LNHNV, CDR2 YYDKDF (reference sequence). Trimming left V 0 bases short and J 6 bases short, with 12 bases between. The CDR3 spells CATSRDSGWTQPQHF. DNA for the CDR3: TGTGCCACCAGCAGAGATTCAGGGTGGACTCAGCCCCAGCATTTT. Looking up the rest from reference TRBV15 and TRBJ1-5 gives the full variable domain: DAMVIQNPRYQVTQFGKPVTLSCSQTLNHNVMYWYQQKSSQAPKLLFHYYDKDFNNEADTPDNFQSRRPNTSFCFLDIRSPGLGDTAMYLCATSRDSGWTQPQHFGDGTRLSIL.

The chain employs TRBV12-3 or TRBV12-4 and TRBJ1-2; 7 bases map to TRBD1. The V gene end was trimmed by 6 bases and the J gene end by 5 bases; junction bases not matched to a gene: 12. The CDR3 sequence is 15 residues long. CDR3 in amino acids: CASSSRQGSLYGYTF. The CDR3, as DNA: TGTGCCAGCAGCTCCCGACAGGGAAGCCTATATGGCTACACCTTC.

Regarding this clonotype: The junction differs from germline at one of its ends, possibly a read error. Here the CDR3 reads CASSLARPEPFF. The CDR3 nucleotides are TGTGCCAGCAGCTTAGCTAGGCCTGAGCCGTTCTTC. V usage is TRBV7-2 and J usage is TRBJ2-1, with D unresolved. Germline V gene sequence: CDR1 SGHTA, CDR2 FQGNSA. The CDR3 length is 12 residues.

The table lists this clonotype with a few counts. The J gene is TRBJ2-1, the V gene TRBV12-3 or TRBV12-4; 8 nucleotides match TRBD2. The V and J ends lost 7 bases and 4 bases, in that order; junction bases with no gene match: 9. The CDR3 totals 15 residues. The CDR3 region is CASTPPGLAYNEQFF. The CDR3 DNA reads TGTGCCAGCACTCCTCCCGGACTAGCTTACAATGAGCAGTTCTTC.

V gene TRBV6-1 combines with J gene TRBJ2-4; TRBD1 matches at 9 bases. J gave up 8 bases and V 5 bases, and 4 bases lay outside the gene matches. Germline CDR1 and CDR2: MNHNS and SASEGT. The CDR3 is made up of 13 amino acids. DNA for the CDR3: TGTGCCAGCAGTCTGGGACAGGGTGACATTCAGTACTTC. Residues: CASSLGQGDIQYF.

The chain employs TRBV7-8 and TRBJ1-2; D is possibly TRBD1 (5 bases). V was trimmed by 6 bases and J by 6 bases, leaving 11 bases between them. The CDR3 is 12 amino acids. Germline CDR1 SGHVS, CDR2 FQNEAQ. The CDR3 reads CASSQGGDGYTF. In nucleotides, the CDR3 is TGTGCCAGCAGTCAGGGAGGGGATGGCTACACCTTC.

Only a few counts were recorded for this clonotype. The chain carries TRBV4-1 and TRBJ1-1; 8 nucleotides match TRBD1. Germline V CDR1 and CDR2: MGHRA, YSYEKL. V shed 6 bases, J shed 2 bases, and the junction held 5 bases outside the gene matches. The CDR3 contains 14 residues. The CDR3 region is CASSQDRVNTEAFF. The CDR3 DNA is TGCGCCAGCAGTCAGGACAGGGTCAACACTGAAGCTTTCTTT.

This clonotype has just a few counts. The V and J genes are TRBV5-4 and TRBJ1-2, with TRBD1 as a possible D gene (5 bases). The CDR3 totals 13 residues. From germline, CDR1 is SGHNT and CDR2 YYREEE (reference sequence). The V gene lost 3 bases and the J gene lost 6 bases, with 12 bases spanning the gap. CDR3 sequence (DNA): TGTGCCAGCAGCTCACACAGGACGGATGGCTACACCTTC. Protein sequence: CASSSHRTDGYTF.

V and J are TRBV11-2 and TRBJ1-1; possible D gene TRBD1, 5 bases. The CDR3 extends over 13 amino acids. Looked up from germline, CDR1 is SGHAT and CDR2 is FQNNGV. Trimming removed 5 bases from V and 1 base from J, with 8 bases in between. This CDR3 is CASSPGPNTEAFF. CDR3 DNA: TGTGCCAGCAGCCCGGGACCGAACACTGAAGCTTTCTTT.

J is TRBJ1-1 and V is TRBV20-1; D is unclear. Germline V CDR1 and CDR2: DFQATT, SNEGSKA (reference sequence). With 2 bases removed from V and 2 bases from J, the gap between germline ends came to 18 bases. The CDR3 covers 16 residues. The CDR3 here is CSARYIGRRANTEAFF. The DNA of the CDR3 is TGCAGTGCTAGATATATCGGACGGAGAGCCAACACTGAAGCTTTCTTT.

The CDR3 here is CATSGDLQGNEQFF. The CDR3 DNA follows: TGTGCCACCAGTGGGGACCTACAGGGGAATGAGCAGTTCTTC. This sequence joins TRBV24-1 and TRBJ2-1, with 7 bases lining up with TRBD1. After removal of 5 bases from V and 7 bases from J, the junction contained 7 bases not matched to a gene. The CDR3 is 14 residues long. Germline V gene lookup returns CDR1 KGHDR and CDR2 SFDVKD.

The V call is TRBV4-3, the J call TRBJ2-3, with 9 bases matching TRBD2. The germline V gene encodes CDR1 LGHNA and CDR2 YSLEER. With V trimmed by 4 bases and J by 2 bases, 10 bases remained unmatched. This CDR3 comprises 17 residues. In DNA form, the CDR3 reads TGCGCCAGCAGCCTCTTCGGGAGCGGGAGGACCACAGATACGCAGTATTTT. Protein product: CASSLFGSGRTTDTQYF.

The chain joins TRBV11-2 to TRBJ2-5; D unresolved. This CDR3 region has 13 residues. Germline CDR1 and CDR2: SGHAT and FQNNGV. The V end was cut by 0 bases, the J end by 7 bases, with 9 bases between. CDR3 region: CASSLDIEATQYF. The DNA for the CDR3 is TGTGCCAGCAGCTTAGACATAGAAGCGACCCAGTACTTC. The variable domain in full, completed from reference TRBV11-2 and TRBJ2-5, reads EAGVAQSPRYKIIEKRQSVAFWCNPISGHATLYWYQQILGQGPKLLIQFQNNGVVDDSQLPKDRFSAERLKGVDSTLKIQPAKLEDSAVYLCASSLDIEATQYFGPGTRLLVL.

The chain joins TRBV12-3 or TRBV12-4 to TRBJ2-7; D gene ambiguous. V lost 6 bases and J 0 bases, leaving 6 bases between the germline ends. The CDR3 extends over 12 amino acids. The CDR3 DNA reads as TGTGCCAGCAGCCGGAGCTCCTACGAGCAGTACTTC. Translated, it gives CASSRSSYEQYF.

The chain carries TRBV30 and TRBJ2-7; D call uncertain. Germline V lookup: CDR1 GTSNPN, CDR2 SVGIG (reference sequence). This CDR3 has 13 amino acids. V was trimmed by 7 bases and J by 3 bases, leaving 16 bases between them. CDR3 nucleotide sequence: TGTGCCTCCCGAACCTACCCTGACTACGAGCAGTACTTC. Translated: CASRTYPDYEQYF.

CDR3 protein: CASSPKVLGYYEQYF. CDR3 in DNA: TGTGCCAGCAGCCCCAAAGTTCTGGGGTACTACGAGCAGTACTTC. V usage is TRBV5-6 and J usage is TRBJ2-7; D is ambiguous. Germline assignment: CDR1 SGHDT and CDR2 YYEEEE. Trimming removed 4 bases from V and 3 bases from J, with 17 bases in between. The CDR3 has 15 amino acids.

In DNA, the CDR3 is TGTGCCAGCAGCTTGGGAGGCGCTGGGGATCAGCCCCAGCATTTT. Translation: CASSLGGAGDQPQHF. The chain is built from TRBV5-6 and TRBJ1-5; no reliable D call. CDR1 is SGHDT and CDR2 is YYEEEE in the germline V gene. There are 15 residues in the CDR3. Trimming pared 0 bases from V and 5 bases from J, leaving 12 bases between.

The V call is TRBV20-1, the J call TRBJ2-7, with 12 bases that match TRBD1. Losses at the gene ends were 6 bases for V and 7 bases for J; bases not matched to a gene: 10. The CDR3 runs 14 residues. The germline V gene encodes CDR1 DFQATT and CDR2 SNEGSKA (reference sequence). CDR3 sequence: CSALQGQGAGEQYF. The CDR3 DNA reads TGCAGTGCCTTACAGGGACAGGGGGCGGGTGAGCAGTACTTC.

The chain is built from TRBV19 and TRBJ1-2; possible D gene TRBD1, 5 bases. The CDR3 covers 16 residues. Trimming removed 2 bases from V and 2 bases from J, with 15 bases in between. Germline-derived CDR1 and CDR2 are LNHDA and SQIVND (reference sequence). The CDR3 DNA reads TGTGCCAGTAGTATACTAAGGGGTTCCTGGAACTATGGCTACACCTTC. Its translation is CASSILRGSWNYGYTF.

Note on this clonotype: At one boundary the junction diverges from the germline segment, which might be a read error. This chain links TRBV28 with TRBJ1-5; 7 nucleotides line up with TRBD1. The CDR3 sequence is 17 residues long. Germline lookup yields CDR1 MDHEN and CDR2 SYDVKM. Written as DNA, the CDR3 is TGTGCCGGCAGTTTAATGGACAGGTGGAATAGCAATCAGCCCCAGCATTTT. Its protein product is CAGSLMDRWNSNQPQHF.

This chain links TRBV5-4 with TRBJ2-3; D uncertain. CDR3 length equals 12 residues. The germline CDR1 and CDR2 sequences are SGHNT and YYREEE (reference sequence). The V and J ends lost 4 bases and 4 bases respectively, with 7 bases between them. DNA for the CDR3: TGTGCCAGCAGCCCACGCGCAGATACGCAGTATTTT. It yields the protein CASSPRADTQYF.

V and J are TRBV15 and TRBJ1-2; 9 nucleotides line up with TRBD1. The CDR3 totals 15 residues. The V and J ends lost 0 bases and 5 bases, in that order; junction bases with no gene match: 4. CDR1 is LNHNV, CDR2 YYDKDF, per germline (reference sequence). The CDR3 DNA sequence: TGTGCCACCAGCAGAGATACAGGGGGCAAATATGGCTACACCTTC. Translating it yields CATSRDTGGKYGYTF.

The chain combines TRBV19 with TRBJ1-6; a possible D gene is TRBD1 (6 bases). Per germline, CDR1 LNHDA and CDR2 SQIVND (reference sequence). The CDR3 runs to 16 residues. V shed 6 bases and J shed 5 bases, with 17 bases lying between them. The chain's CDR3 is CASRWQGRVHNSPLHF. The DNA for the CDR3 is TGTGCCAGTAGATGGCAGGGGAGGGTCCATAATTCACCCCTCCACTTT.

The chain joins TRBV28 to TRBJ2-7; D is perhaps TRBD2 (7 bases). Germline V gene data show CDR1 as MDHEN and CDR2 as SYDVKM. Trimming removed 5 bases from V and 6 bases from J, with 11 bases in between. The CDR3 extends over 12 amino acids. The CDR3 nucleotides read TGTGCCAGCAGTAGGGGGGGGCTCGAGCAGTACTTC. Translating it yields CASSRGGLEQYF.

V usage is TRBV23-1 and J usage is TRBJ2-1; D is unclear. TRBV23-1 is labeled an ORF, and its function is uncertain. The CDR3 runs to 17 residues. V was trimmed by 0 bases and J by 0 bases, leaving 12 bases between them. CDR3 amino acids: CASSQSSRSSSYNEQFF. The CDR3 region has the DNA TGCGCCAGCAGTCAATCTTCCAGATCATCCTCCTACAATGAGCAGTTCTTC.

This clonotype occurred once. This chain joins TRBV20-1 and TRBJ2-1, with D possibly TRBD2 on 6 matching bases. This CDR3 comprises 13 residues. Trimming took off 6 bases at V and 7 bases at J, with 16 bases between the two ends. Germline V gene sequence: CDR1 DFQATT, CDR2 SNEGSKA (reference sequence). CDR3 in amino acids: CSARRDFQNEQFF. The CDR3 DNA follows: TGCAGTGCCCGGCGGGACTTCCAAAATGAGCAGTTCTTC.

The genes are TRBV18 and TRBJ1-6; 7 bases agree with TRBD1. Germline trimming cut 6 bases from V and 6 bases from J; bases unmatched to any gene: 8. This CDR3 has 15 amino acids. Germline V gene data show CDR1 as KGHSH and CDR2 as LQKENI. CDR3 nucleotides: TGTGCCAGCTCTCCCATCGGGACAGCTAATTCACCCCTCCACTTT. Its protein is CASSPIGTANSPLHF.

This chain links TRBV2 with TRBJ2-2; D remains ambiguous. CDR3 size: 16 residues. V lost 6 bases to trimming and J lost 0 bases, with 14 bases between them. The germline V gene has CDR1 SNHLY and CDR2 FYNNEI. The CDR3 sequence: CASRTTKRSNTGELFF. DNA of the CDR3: TGTGCCAGCAGAACCACGAAAAGGTCGAACACCGGGGAGCTGTTTTTT.